Listed here are 29 T cell receptor beta chains from one sample, sequenced in a study of CXCR3-negative and CXCR3-positive naive CD8 T cells (dated by TCRdb to about 2019). Study-wide findings and limitations: Compared with CXCR3-negative naive cells, CXCR3-positive naive cells had TRB CDR3s with higher hydrophobicity (lower Kidera factor 4), lower energy, and higher strength and volume indices.

Their antigens are not known. Sequencing was carried out with a NextSeq 550. The Human TCR Profiling Kit (MiLaboratory) was used to make UMI-labeled 5' RACE TRB cDNA libraries. TCRdb reprocessed the reads into one record per CDR3 protein sequence, lacking DNA. The table kept for this sample lists 60,000 to 65,000 distinct CDR3 sequences. Together, the top ten hold roughly 0.8% of the sample. The sample was naive CXCR3+ CD8+ T cells from blood. The cell subset or site label corresponds to: CD45RO-CCR7+CD27+CD95- naive CD8+ T cells expressing CXCR3 (TNR3+). Source of these receptors: a human donor in good health. Some clones in this sample may be carry-over from other donors' samples.

The chain recombines TRBV7-9 with TRBJ2-7; with no DNA, the TCRdb D assignment of TRBD1 cannot be verified. The CDR3 totals 14 residues. The germline CDR1 and CDR2 sequences are SEHNR and FQNEAQ (reference sequence). CDR3: CASSGAGGPGEQYF.

Here the CDR3 reads CASSELQGRAGYTF. The chain is built from TRBV11-2 and TRBJ1-2; TCRdb lists TRBD1, though no DNA is available to test this call. Germline-derived CDR1 and CDR2 are SGHAT and FQNNGV. CDR3 size: 14 residues.

CDR3 sequence: CASSYSIVNTGELFF. This chain uses TRBV6-5 with TRBJ2-2. Germline V gene data show CDR1 as MNHEY and CDR2 as SVGAGI. The CDR3 totals 15 residues.

The rearrangement joins TRBV15 to TRBJ2-2. The CDR3 contains 12 residues. CDR1 and CDR2 (germline): LNHNV, YYDKDF (reference sequence). CDR3 residues: CATSIYSGELFF.

The chain recombines TRBV12-3 or TRBV12-4 with TRBJ1-2; TCRdb selects TRBD1, and the lack of DNA leaves this call unchecked. CDR3 length: 15 residues. CDR3 in amino acids: CASSLVVQGGYGYTF.

The V call is TRBV9, the J call TRBJ2-7; there is no DNA to check the TCRdb D call of TRBD1. This CDR3 contains 14 residues. Germline V gene lookup returns CDR1 SGDLS and CDR2 YYNGEE. The CDR3 reads CASSVADGTYEQYF.

The chain couples TRBV7-6 to TRBJ1-4; there is no DNA to check the TCRdb D call of TRBD1. The CDR3 is 14 residues long. Germline V gene sequence: CDR1 SGHVS, CDR2 FNYEAQ. The CDR3 here is CASSLGLTGEKLFF.

The chain recombines TRBV12-3 or TRBV12-4 with TRBJ2-6. The CDR3 sequence is 16 residues long. CDR3 in amino acids: CASSPPSISGANVLTF.

The chain links TRBV28 to TRBJ2-1. CDR1 is MDHEN, CDR2 SYDVKM, per germline. CDR3 length: 15 residues. The CDR3 protein is CASTYRILSYNEQFF.

This chain connects TRBV4-1 to TRBJ2-3. The CDR3 is 14 residues long. Germline V lookup: CDR1 MGHRA, CDR2 YSYEKL. The CDR3 reads CASSHWQVTDTQYF.

This rearrangement joins TRBV7-6 to TRBJ1-2; TCRdb designates TRBD1, a call that cannot be tested without DNA. The V gene's germline CDR1 is SGHVS and CDR2 FNYEAQ. This CDR3 comprises 15 residues. This chain's CDR3 is CASSPRDPHLSGYTF.

The chain combines TRBV4-3 with TRBJ1-1; as DNA is missing, the TRBD1 call by TCRdb cannot be tested. CDR3 length equals 14 residues. Germline-derived CDR1 and CDR2 are LGHNA and YSLEER. The CDR3 protein is CASSPGTGGTEAFF.

This chain's CDR3 is CASSQDEALQQYF. This chain links TRBV3-1 with TRBJ2-7. The length of the CDR3 is 13 residues. Germline CDR1 is LGHDT and CDR2 is YNNKEL (reference sequence).

The rearrangement links TRBV10-3 to TRBJ2-7; the D call of TRBD1 rests on TCRdb alone, since no DNA is present to check it. Germline V gives CDR1 ENHRY, CDR2 SYGVKD. The CDR3 spans 13 residues. CDR3 amino acids: CAISESPGYEQYF.

V usage is TRBV4-2 and J usage is TRBJ2-7; TCRdb picks TRBD2, but there is no DNA to check that call. The CDR3 consists of 14 residues. From germline, CDR1 is LGHNA and CDR2 YNFKEQ. CDR3 residues: CASSPRDSGYEQYF.

The V call is TRBV4-3, the J call TRBJ2-1; TCRdb calls TRBD1, which cannot be checked without DNA. The germline V gene encodes CDR1 LGHNA and CDR2 YSLEER. The CDR3 runs to 16 residues. The CDR3: CASSQDRGQTYNEQFF.

J is TRBJ2-1 and V is TRBV7-2; TCRdb reports TRBD1, a call that lacks DNA to check it against. Germline CDR1 is SGHTA and CDR2 is FQGNSA. The CDR3 loop spans 12 amino acids. CDR3 protein: CASSSGPNEQFF.

The chain links TRBV29-1 to TRBJ2-1; the TCRdb D gene call, TRBD1, has no DNA to confirm it. From germline, CDR1 is SQVTM and CDR2 ANQGSEA. The CDR3 covers 17 residues. The CDR3 reads CSVHSGGGDPSYNEQFF.

This chain connects TRBV2 to TRBJ2-1; the TRBD1 assignment by TCRdb is unverifiable without DNA. The CDR3 totals 14 residues. CDR1 and CDR2 (germline): SNHLY, FYNNEI. The chain's CDR3 is CASSRDTSYNEQFF.

The chain uses TRBV4-2 and TRBJ2-1. Germline V gives CDR1 LGHNA, CDR2 YNFKEQ. The CDR3 is 14 amino acids. The CDR3 reads CASSQDFSVNEQFF.

The rearrangement links TRBV29-1 to TRBJ2-2; TCRdb proposes TRBD1, but this gene call is untestable without DNA. The CDR3 is made up of 14 amino acids. CDR1 and CDR2 (germline): SQVTM, ANQGSEA. The CDR3 region is CSVEPGANTGKLFF.

The genes are TRBV28 and TRBJ2-3; TCRdb lists TRBD1, though no DNA is available to test this call. Germline lookup yields CDR1 MDHEN and CDR2 SYDVKM. The CDR3 runs 15 residues. Here the CDR3 reads CASSFQGAMTDTQYF.

V gene TRBV4-2 combines with J gene TRBJ1-2; TCRdb designates TRBD1, a call that cannot be tested without DNA. This CDR3 spans 15 amino acids. Germline-derived CDR1 and CDR2 are LGHNA and YNFKEQ. CDR3 amino acids: CASSQDIAGGYGYTF.

This chain connects TRBV7-2 to TRBJ2-5; TCRdb outputs TRBD1, but without DNA this stays unchecked. The CDR3 extends over 13 amino acids. Germline CDR1 SGHTA, CDR2 FQGNSA. CDR3 amino acids: CASRVTGQETQYF.

CDR3: CASSLGGGTYEQYF. The V gene is TRBV12-3 or TRBV12-4, the J gene TRBJ2-7; TCRdb's D call of TRBD2 is untestable without DNA. This CDR3 region has 14 residues.

CDR3 sequence reads: CASSLPDWTSGSYNEQFF. The chain recombines TRBV7-9 with TRBJ2-1; TCRdb's assignment of TRBD2 cannot be checked, as there is no DNA. Per the germline V gene, CDR1 is SEHNR and CDR2 is FQNEAQ (reference sequence). The length of the CDR3 is 18 residues.

J is TRBJ1-6 and V is TRBV11-1; as DNA is missing, the TRBD1 call by TCRdb cannot be tested. The germline CDR1 and CDR2 sequences are SGHAT and FQDESV (reference sequence). The CDR3 sequence is 14 residues long. The CDR3 loop reads CASSRTGNNSPLHF.

The V call is TRBV9, the J call TRBJ2-2; TCRdb selects TRBD1, and the lack of DNA leaves this call unchecked. The germline V gene encodes CDR1 SGDLS and CDR2 YYNGEE. The CDR3 has 16 residues. This CDR3 reads CASKRGGGLNTGELFF.

The chain recombines TRBV7-6 with TRBJ2-7; no DNA is available, so the TRBD1 call from TCRdb remains unchecked. CDR1 SGHVS and CDR2 FNYEAQ come from the germline V gene. CDR3 size: 16 residues. CDR3 region: CASSLGEGIFVYEQYF.